This T cell receptor (beta chain) was captured by sequencing in a study of regulatory T cells in long-lasting Graves disease. This clonotype was picked up many times. V was clipped by 7 bases and J by 1 base; unmatched bases: 8. In germline, CDR1 is MNHEY, CDR2 SVGAGI. CDR3 size: 17 residues. Time point given: newly diagnosed GD, antithyroid drugs for less than 3 months. PBMCs provided the RNA from which the TCR library was made. Building the TCR beta libraries relied on iRepertoire HTBI primers, and CDR3 regions underwent Arm-PCR. TCRdb recomputed calls from the multiplex PCR reads with MiXCR, one row per CDR3 protein. The table has roughly 430,000 distinct CDR3 sequences, roughly 15% seen once. These data were likewise used in another study, on T cells in Graves' hyperthyroidism and ophthalmopathy.

V and J are TRBV6-5 and TRBJ2-7, with 15 positions matching TRBD2. Source: peripheral blood mononuclear cells (PBMCs), taken at new diagnosis, from a patient treated with antithyroid drugs. The source is a woman in her 30s with Graves disease. The CDR3 DNA reads TGTGCCAGCAATTATCGGACTAGCGGGAGGGCGTCCTACGAGCAGTACTTC. The encoded protein is CASNYRTSGRASYEQYF.